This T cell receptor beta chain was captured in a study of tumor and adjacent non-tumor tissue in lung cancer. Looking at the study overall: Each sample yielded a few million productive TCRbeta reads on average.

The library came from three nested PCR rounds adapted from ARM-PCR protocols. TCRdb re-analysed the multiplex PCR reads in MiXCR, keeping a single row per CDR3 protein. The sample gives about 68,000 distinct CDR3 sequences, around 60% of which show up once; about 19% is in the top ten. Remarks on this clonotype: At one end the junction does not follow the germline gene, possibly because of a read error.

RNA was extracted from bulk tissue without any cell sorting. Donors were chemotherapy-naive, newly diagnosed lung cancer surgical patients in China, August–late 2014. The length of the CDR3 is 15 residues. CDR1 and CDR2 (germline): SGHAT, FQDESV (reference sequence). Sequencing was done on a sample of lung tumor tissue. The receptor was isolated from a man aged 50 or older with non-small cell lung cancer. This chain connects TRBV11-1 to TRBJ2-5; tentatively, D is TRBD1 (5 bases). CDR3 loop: CASGLGAGGTETQYF. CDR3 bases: TGTGCCAGCGGCTTAGGGGCAGGTGGCACGGAGACCCAGTACTTC.